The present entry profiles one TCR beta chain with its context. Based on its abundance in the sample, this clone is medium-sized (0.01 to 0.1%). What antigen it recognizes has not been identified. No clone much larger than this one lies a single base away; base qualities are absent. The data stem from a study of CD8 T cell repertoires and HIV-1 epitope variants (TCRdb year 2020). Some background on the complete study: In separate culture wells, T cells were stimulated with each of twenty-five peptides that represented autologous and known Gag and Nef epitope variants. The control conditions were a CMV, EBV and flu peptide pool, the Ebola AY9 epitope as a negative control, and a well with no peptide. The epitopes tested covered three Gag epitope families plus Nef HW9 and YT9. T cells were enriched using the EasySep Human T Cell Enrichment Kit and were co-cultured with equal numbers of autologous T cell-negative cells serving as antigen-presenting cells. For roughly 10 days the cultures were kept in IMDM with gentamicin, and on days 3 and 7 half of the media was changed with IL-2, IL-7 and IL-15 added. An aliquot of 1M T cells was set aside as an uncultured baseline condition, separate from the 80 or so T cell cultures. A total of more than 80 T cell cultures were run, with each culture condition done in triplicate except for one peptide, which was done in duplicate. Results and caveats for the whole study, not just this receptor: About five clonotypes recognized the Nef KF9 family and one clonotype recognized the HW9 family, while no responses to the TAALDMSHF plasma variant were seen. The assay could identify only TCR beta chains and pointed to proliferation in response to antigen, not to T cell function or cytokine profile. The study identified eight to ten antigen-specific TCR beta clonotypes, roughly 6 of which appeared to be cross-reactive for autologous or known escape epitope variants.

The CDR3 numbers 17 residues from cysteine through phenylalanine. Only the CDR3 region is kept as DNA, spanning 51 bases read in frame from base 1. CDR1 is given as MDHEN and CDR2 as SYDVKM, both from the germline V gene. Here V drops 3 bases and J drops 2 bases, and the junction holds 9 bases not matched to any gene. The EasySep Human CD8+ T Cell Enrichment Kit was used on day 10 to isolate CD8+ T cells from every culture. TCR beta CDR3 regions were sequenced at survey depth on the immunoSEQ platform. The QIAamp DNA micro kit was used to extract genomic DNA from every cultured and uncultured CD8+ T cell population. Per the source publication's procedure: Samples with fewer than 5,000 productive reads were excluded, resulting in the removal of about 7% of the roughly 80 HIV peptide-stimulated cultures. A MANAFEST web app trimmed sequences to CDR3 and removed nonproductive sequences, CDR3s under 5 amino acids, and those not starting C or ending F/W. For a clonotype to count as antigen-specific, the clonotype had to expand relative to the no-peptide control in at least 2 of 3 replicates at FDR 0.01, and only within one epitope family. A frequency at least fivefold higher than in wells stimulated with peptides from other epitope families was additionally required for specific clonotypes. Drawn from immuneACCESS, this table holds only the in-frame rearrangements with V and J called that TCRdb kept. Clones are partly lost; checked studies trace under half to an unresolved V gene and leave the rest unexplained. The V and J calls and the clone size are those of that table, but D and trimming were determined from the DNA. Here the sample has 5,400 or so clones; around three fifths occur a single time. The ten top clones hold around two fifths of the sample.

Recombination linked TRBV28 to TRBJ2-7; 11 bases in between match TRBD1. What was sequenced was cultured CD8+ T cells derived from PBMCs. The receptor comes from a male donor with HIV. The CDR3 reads CASSFRGTGGHTYEQYF. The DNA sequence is TGTGCCAGCAGTTTCAGGGGGACAGGGGGTCATACCTACGAGCAGTACTTC.